A single sample is the source of the 21 T cell receptor beta chains below, sequenced in a study of cytomegalovirus exposure and HLA in healthy donors. Researchers ran the PCR with 60 Vbeta and 13 Jbeta primers. Sequencing used immunoSEQ multiplex PCR; TCRdb keeps in-frame clones, though not all of them. The sample lists around 120,000 clones; more than 60% were seen once. Sequencing used PBMCs. The receptor set was obtained from a woman between 40 and 50 years old in good health and CMV-seropositive.

The rearrangement joins TRBV19 to TRBJ1-4; D might be TRBD1 (5 bases). CDR3 length: 15 amino acids. Trimming left V 7 bases short and J 5 bases short, with 17 bases between. From germline, CDR1 is LNHDA and CDR2 SQIVND (reference sequence). CDR3 coding DNA: TGTGCCAGTACTACCCTTTACGGGGGAAATGAAAAACTGTTTTTT. Its translation: CASTTLYGGNEKLFF.

The V gene is TRBV7-3, the J gene TRBJ2-5; tentatively, D is TRBD2 (5 bases). CDR3 length: 15 amino acids. V was clipped by 1 base and J by 0 bases, with 9 bases between them. Looked up from germline, CDR1 is SGHTA and CDR2 is FQGTGA. The CDR3 bases are TGTGCCAGCAGCTTAAATCCGGGGAACCAAGAGACCCAGTACTTC. Translating it yields CASSLNPGNQETQYF.

On this clone: At one end the junction does not follow the germline gene, possibly because of a read error. The chain recombines TRBV29-1 with TRBJ2-1; D might be TRBD1 (6 bases). Germline V gene data show CDR1 as SQVTM and CDR2 as ANQGSEA. This CDR3 has 13 residues. For the CDR3, the DNA is TGCAGCGTGGAAGGACAGATATACAATGAGCAGTTCTTC. This encodes CSVEGQIYNEQFF.

The chain is built from TRBV4-1 and TRBJ1-5; D perhaps matches TRBD1 (5 bases). Germline V gene lookup returns CDR1 MGHRA and CDR2 YSYEKL. V lost 0 bases and J 2 bases, leaving 11 bases between the germline ends. The CDR3 has 16 residues. In DNA form, the CDR3 reads TGCGCCAGCAGCCAAGAAGCGGGGGGACGCAATCAGCCCCAGCATTTT. Amino acid sequence: CASSQEAGGRNQPQHF.

This chain joins TRBV6-6 and TRBJ1-6; D gene ambiguous. Per germline, CDR1 MNHNY and CDR2 SVGAGI (reference sequence). CDR3 length: 12 amino acids. V was pared by 2 bases and J by 10 bases, with 6 bases between. CDR3 in amino acids: CASSYRESPLHF. The DNA of the CDR3 is TGTGCCAGCAGTTACCGGGAATCACCCCTCCACTTT.

The chain has TRBV7-2 and TRBJ2-3; 8 bases are a match to TRBD1. In germline, CDR1 is SGHTA, CDR2 FQGNSA. Trimming removed 4 bases from V and 0 bases from J; junction bases left unmatched: 6. The CDR3 is made up of 16 amino acids. The CDR3 reads CASSSRQGSSTDTQYF. In DNA, the CDR3 is TGTGCCAGCAGCTCGAGACAGGGGTCTAGCACAGATACGCAGTATTTT.

This clone occurred a few times. V usage is TRBV11-2 and J usage is TRBJ2-5, with TRBD2 matching 8 bases. The CDR3 is made up of 14 amino acids. Germline trimming cut 6 bases from V and 7 bases from J; bases unmatched to any gene: 10. The germline V gene encodes CDR1 SGHAT and CDR2 FQNNGV. The CDR3 here is CASRVGGAGGTQYF. DNA of the CDR3: TGTGCCAGCAGAGTGGGCGGGGCGGGGGGGACCCAGTACTTC.

The chain is built from TRBV5-1 and TRBJ1-2; the D gene is possibly TRBD1 (5 bases). The CDR3 extends over 13 amino acids. Trimming cost V 4 bases and J 1 base, with 8 bases left between them. Germline lookup yields CDR1 SGHRS and CDR2 YFSETQ. The CDR3, as DNA: TGCGCCAGCAGCGCTGACAGTAACTATGGCTACACCTTC. Translated, it gives CASSADSNYGYTF. The complete variable domain, with remaining parts taken from reference TRBV5-1 and TRBJ1-2, reads KAGVTQTPRYLIKTRGQQVTLSCSPISGHRSVSWYQQTPGQGLQFLFEYFSETQRNKGNFPGRFSGRQFSNSRSEMNVSTLELGDSALYLCASSADSNYGYTFGSGTRLTVV.

The V and J genes are TRBV7-9 and TRBJ2-7; possible D gene TRBD1, 5 bases. There are 18 residues in the CDR3. Per the germline V gene, CDR1 is SEHNR and CDR2 is FQNEAQ (reference sequence). V lost 5 bases, J lost 3 bases, and 26 bases lay in between. The CDR3 here is CASSDPFLTTETNYEQYF. DNA of the CDR3: TGTGCCAGCAGCGACCCTTTTCTTACGACAGAGACGAACTACGAGCAGTACTTC.

CDR3 amino acids: CASSPLLAGGPGEQFF. In DNA form, the CDR3 reads TGTGCCAGCAGCCCCTTACTAGCGGGAGGGCCGGGAGAGCAGTTCTTC. The chain links TRBV7-6 to TRBJ2-1; 13 bases line up with TRBD2. The J segment lost 10 bases and the V segment lost 5 bases, leaving 11 bases of the junction unmatched. The V gene's germline CDR1 is SGHVS and CDR2 FNYEAQ. The CDR3 is made up of 16 amino acids. Complete variable domain (other parts from reference TRBV7-6 and TRBJ2-1): GAGVSQSPRYKVTKRGQDVALRCDPISGHVSLYWYRQALGQGPEFLTYFNYEAQQDKSGLPNDRFSAERPEGSISTLTIQRTEQRDSAMYRCASSPLLAGGPGEQFFGPGTRLTVL.

The V and J genes are TRBV30 and TRBJ1-1, with D uncertain. The length of the CDR3 is 13 residues. V lost 2 bases to trimming and J lost 0 bases, with 7 bases between them. Per germline, CDR1 GTSNPN and CDR2 SVGIG (reference sequence). The CDR3 is CAWSIGVNTEAFF. The CDR3, as DNA: TGTGCCTGGAGTATTGGAGTGAACACTGAAGCTTTCTTT.

The chain combines TRBV29-1 with TRBJ2-7; 10 bases fit TRBD2. Germline values: CDR1 SQVTM, CDR2 ANQGSEA. V shed 7 bases and J 1 base; nucleotides not matched to a gene: 7. CDR3 size: 14 residues. DNA for the CDR3: TGCAGCGCTGCTAGCGGGAGAAGGTCCTACGAGCAGTACTTC. It codes for CSAASGRRSYEQYF.

The chain carries TRBV25-1 and TRBJ2-5; 7 nucleotides match TRBD1. The end of the DNA aligns better with TRBJ2-7, so the J call may be wrong. Germline loops: CDR1 MGHDK, CDR2 SYGVNS. The CDR3 is 13 amino acids. The CDR3 bases are TGTGCCAGCACAAGGGACAGACCCTACGAGCAGTACTTC. Protein product: CASTRDRPYEQYF.

CDR3 coding DNA: TGTGCCAGTAAACTAGCGGGGGCCTCTCAAGAGACCCAGTACTTC. It translates to CASKLAGASQETQYF. The chain joins TRBV19 to TRBJ2-5, with TRBD2 identical over 11 bases. The CDR3 consists of 15 residues. Trimming removed 7 bases from V and 2 bases from J; junction bases left unmatched: 6. Germline V gene lookup returns CDR1 LNHDA and CDR2 SQIVND (reference sequence).

The rearrangement links TRBV5-1 to TRBJ2-3; maybe TRBD2 (6 bases). Germline V gene data show CDR1 as SGHRS and CDR2 as YFSETQ. CDR3 length: 16 amino acids. With 4 bases removed from V and 1 base from J, the gap between germline ends came to 16 bases. CDR3 protein: CASSPEGSSGTDTQYF. CDR3 bases: TGCGCCAGCAGCCCGGAAGGTTCTAGCGGCACAGATACGCAGTATTTT.

The chain links TRBV5-1 to TRBJ2-2; TRBD1 matches at 11 bases. The CDR3 length is 15 residues. The germline V gene encodes CDR1 SGHRS and CDR2 YFSETQ. J gave up 7 bases and V 4 bases, and 6 bases lay outside the gene matches. The CDR3 sequence is CASSHGQGAGGELFF. The CDR3 DNA sequence: TGCGCCAGCAGCCACGGACAGGGGGCGGGCGGGGAGCTGTTTTTT.

V is TRBV7-3 and J is TRBJ2-1; tentative D call: TRBD2 (7 bases). The germline CDR1 and CDR2 sequences are SGHTA and FQGTGA. V lost 4 bases and J 14 bases, leaving 18 bases between the germline ends. The CDR3 loop spans 13 amino acids. The CDR3 DNA is TGTGCCAGCAGCTCTAACCCCGGGGGGCCAAAGTTCTTC. The encoded protein is CASSSNPGGPKFF.

The V gene is TRBV9, the J gene TRBJ1-1; 9 bases line up with TRBD1. CDR1 is SGDLS and CDR2 is YYNGEE in the germline V gene. The CDR3 has 14 amino acids. V lost 3 bases to trimming and J lost 11 bases; unmatched junction nucleotides: 11. The CDR3 protein is CASSDPGQGGGAFF. The CDR3 bases are TGTGCCAGCAGCGACCCGGGACAGGGCGGAGGGGCTTTCTTT.

The CDR3 is CASSGREDTDTQYF. The CDR3, as DNA: TGTGCCAGCAGCGGGCGGGAGGACACAGATACGCAGTATTTT. The chain recombines TRBV9 with TRBJ2-3, with 8 bases matching TRBD2. This CDR3 is built from 14 residues. The germline CDR1 and CDR2 sequences are SGDLS and YYNGEE. The J segment lost 2 bases and the V segment lost 3 bases, leaving 2 bases of the junction unmatched. Together with reference TRBV9 and TRBJ2-3, the CDR3 gives the full variable domain: DSGVTQTPKHLITATGQRVTLRCSPRSGDLSVYWYQQSLDQGLQFLIQYYNGEERAKGNILERFSAQQFPDLHSELNLSSLELGDSALYFCASSGREDTDTQYFGPGTRLTVL.

CDR3 residues: CASSRRPGTGASGNTIYF. The CDR3 region has the DNA TGTGCCAGTAGTAGACGTCCCGGGACAGGCGCATCTGGAAACACCATATATTTT. The chain couples TRBV19 to TRBJ1-3, with 8 positions matching TRBD1. Germline trimming cut 4 bases from V and 1 base from J; bases unmatched to any gene: 12. CDR3 size: 18 residues. Germline V gene sequence: CDR1 LNHDA, CDR2 SQIVND (reference sequence).

The chain combines TRBV25-1 with TRBJ1-5; 9 bases line up with TRBD1. Germline V gene sequence: CDR1 MGHDK, CDR2 SYGVNS. The CDR3 has 15 residues. The junction had 5 bases not matched to a gene; V was cut back by 8 bases and J by 0 bases. The CDR3, as DNA: TGTGCCAGCCCTGGGGACAGGGATAGCAATCAGCCCCAGCATTTT. This codes for CASPGDRDSNQPQHF.